The clone carrying this TCR beta chain was seen ten or more times. What it recognizes is unknown. A universal primer site came from template switching; cDNA carried unique molecular identifiers. TCRdb ran MiXCR on the 5' RACE reads and lists one entry per CDR3 protein. The sample lists fewer than 800,000 distinct CDR3 sequences; about 7.1% were seen once. This record belongs to a study of identical twins. Study-level points and caveats: Conclusions relied on cross-sectional statistical analysis, not following the same donors. Memory repertoires showed no such pattern, whereas abundant cord blood beta clonotypes carried fewer insertions.

The CDR3 contains 15 residues. CDR1 is SGHTS and CDR2 is YDEGEE in the germline V gene. V trimming: 4 bases; J trimming: 3 bases; junction bases outside the gene matches: 3. These data were also filed under a second study, of yellow fever vaccine responses in identical twins.

The V call is TRBV5-8, the J call TRBJ2-2, with 10 bases identical to TRBD1. This TCR was sampled from a woman aged 18-29 years in good health. The sequencing sample was made of PBMCs. This CDR3 is CASSPGTGDTGELFF. CDR3 in DNA: TGTGCCAGCAGCCCTGGGACAGGGGACACCGGGGAGCTGTTTTTT.